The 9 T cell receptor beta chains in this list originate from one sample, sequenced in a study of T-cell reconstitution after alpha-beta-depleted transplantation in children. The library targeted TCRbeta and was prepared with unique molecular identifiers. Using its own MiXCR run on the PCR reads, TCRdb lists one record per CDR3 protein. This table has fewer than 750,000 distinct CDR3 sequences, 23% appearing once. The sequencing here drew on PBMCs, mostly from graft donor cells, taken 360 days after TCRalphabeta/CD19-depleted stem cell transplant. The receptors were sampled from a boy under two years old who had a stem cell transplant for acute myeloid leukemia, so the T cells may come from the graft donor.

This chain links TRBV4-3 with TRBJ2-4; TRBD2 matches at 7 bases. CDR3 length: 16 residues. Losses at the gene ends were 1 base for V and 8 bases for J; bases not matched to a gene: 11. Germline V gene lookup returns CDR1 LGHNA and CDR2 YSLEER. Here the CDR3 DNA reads TGCGCCAGCAGCCAAGTATGGGGCGGGGGTAGGGACATTCAGTACTTC. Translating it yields CASSQVWGGGRDIQYF.

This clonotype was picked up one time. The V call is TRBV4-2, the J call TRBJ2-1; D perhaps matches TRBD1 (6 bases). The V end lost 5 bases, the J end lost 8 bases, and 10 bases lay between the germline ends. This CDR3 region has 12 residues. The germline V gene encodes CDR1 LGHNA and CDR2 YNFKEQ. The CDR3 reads CASSKQGHEQFF. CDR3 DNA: TGTGCCAGCAGCAAGCAGGGGCATGAGCAGTTCTTC.

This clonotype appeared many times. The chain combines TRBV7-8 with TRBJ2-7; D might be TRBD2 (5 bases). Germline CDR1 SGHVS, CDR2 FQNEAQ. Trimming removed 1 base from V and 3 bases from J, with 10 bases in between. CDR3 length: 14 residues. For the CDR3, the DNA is TGTGCCAGCAGCTTAGTCGGGGAGATCTACGAGCAGTACTTC. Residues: CASSLVGEIYEQYF.

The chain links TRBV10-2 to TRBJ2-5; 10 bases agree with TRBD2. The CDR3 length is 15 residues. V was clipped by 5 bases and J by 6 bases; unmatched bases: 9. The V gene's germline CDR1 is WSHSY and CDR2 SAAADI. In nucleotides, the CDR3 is TGCGCCAGCAGTTTGAGCGGGGGGGCCGTGCAGACCCAGTACTTC. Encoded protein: CASSLSGGAVQTQYF.

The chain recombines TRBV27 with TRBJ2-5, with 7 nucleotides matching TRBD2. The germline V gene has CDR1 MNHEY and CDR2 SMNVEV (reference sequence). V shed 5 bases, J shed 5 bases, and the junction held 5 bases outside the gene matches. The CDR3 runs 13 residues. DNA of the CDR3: TGTGCCAGCAGTAGCAGCGGGGCGGAGACCCAGTACTTC. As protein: CASSSSGAETQYF.

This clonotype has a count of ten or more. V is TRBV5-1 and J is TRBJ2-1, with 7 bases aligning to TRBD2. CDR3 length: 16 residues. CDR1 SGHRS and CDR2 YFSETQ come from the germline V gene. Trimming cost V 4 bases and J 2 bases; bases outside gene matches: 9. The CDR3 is CASSHVRGTTYNEQFF. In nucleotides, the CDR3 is TGCGCCAGCAGCCACGTCCGGGGGACTACCTACAATGAGCAGTTCTTC.

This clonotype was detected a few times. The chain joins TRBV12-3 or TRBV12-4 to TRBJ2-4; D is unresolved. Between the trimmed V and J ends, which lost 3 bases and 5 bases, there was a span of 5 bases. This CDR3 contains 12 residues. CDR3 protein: CASSFWENIQYF. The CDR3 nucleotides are TGTGCCAGCAGTTTTTGGGAAAACATTCAGTACTTC.

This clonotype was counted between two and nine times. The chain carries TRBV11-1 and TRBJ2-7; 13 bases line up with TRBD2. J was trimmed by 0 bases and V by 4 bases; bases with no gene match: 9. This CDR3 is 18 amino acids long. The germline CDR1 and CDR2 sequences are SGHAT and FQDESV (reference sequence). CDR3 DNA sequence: TGTGCCAGCAGCTCAGGACTAGCGGGGGCCTTAAGCTCCTACGAGCAGTACGTC. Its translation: CASSSGLAGALSSYEQYV.

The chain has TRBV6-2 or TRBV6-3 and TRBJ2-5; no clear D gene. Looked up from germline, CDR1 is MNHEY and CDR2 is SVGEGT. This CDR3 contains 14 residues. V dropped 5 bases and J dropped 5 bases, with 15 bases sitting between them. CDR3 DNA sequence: TGTGCCAGCAGTCTGCGCCCCCAGGAGGAGACCCAGTACTTC. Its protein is CASSLRPQEETQYF.